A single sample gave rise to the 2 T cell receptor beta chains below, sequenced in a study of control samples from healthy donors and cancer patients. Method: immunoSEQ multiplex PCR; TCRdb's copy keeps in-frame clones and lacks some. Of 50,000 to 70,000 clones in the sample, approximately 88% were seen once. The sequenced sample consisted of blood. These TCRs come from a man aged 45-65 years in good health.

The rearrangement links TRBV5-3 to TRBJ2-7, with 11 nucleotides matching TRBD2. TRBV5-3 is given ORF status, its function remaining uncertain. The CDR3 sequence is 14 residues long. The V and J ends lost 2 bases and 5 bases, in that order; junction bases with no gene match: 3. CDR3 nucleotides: TGTGCCAGAAGCTTAGCTAGCGGGAGGCACGAGCAGTACTTC. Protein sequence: CARSLASGRHEQYF.

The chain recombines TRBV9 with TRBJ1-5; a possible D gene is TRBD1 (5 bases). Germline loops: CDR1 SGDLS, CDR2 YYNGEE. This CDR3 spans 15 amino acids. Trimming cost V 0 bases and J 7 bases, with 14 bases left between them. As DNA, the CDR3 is TGTGCCAGCAGCGTAGAAGGGGCCATAGGCCAGCCCCAGCATTTT. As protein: CASSVEGAIGQPQHF.